Included here is one T cell receptor (beta chain) sequence, with context. Its antigen is not identified. The record originates from a study of T cell responses to AZD1222 COVID-19 vaccine. Study as a whole: Combined were second doses at about 4 or about 12 weeks. Study findings and constraints: Within unmutated variant regions lay the reported targets of nearly half of spike-specific TCRs.

Data came from immunoSEQ multiplex PCR; TCRdb stores just in-frame clones and leaves some out. The data show approximately 100,000 clones, roughly 87% seen once. Germline assignment: CDR1 LGHNA and CDR2 YNFKEQ. There are 13 residues in the CDR3. V lost 4 bases and J 0 bases, leaving 7 bases between the germline ends. This TCR came from an adult in good health. The source material was peripheral blood, sampled on day 0 of AZD1222 vaccination. The chain joins TRBV4-2 to TRBJ2-7; tentatively, D is TRBD1 (5 bases). The CDR3 loop reads CASSLDSSYEQYF. In nucleotides, the CDR3 is TGTGCCAGCAGCCTAGACAGCTCCTACGAGCAGTACTTC.